The T cell receptor beta chain under discussion was sequenced for a study of blood T cells in healthy people across ages. Findings and limits, study-wide: Estimated diversity across one million T cells was deemed an underestimate. The study found more naive CD4+ cells and higher diversity in long-lived than aged donors. Conclusively comparing naive with antigen-experienced cells was impossible with unsorted PBMCs. Older age coincided with a roughly linear decline in TCR beta diversity per million T cells.

For the second PCR, which ran for 7 to 11 cycles, a sample-barcoded 5' primer and a J-beta primer mix were used. TCRdb re-called the 5' RACE reads through MiXCR, storing one row per CDR3 protein. Of some 900,000 distinct CDR3 sequences listed, roughly 52% were seen once; the top ten hold roughly 12%. This clonotype was observed a single time. Its antigen is unknown. This TCR was sampled from a man aged 30 to 39 in good health. The material sequenced was blood.

The CDR3 bases are TGTGCCAGCAGCCAGTACCTGACAGGGGGCAATGAGCAGTTCTTC. It codes for CASSQYLTGGNEQFF. The chain combines TRBV14 with TRBJ2-1, with 9 nucleotides matching TRBD1. Germline values: CDR1 SGHDN, CDR2 FVKESK. The CDR3 is made up of 15 amino acids. V shed 3 bases and J 6 bases; nucleotides not matched to a gene: 6. Together with reference TRBV14 and TRBJ2-1, the CDR3 gives the full variable domain: EAGVTQFPSHSVIEKGQTVTLRCDPISGHDNLYWYRRVMGKEIKFLLHFVKESKQDESGMPNNRFLAERTGGTYSTLKVQPAELEDSGVYFCASSQYLTGGNEQFFGPGTRLTVL.